These T cell receptor beta chains were read from a single sample in a study of shared clonotypes between healthy human individuals. This table comes from immunoSEQ multiplex PCR, and its TCRdb copy is limited to in-frame clones, with some not included. The data hold 2.5 million or so clones, with around nine tenths observed a single time. Specimen: naive CD4+ T cells sorted from blood. The receptors were sampled from a young man in good health. Both conserved end residues are part of each CDR3. The order of the fields is D gene, J gene, clone size, V gene, CDR3 protein, CDR3 DNA. A D gene is named only where the DNA matches it firmly. A clone size is listed for some rows: how often the clone was seen (once, few, many), or a class if it is expanded.

TRBD1	TRBJ2-5	NA	TRBV18	CASSPYRGLETQYF	TGTGCCAGCTCACCTTACAGGGGGCTGGAGACCCAGTACTTC
NA	TRBJ2-7	NA	TRBV5-8	CASSSVPWAGIYEQYF	TGTGCCAGCAGCTCGGTGCCGTGGGCGGGCATCTACGAGCAGTACTTC
NA	TRBJ1-1	NA	TRBV5-1	CASSQTVGATEAFF	TGCGCCAGCAGCCAAACGGTGGGGGCCACTGAAGCTTTCTTT
NA	TRBJ2-7	NA	TRBV6-5	CASRRKGQPAGEQYF	TGTGCCAGCAGGCGCAAGGGACAACCTGCGGGGGAGCAGTACTTC
TRBD1	TRBJ2-2	NA	TRBV5-4	CASSQGQVNTGELFF	TGTGCCAGCAGCCAGGGACAGGTTAATACCGGGGAGCTGTTTTTT
NA	TRBJ1-2	NA	TRBV5-6	CASSGQIYGYTF	TGTGCCAGCAGCGGGCAGATCTATGGCTACACCTTC
NA	TRBJ1-5	few	TRBV11-1	CASSAGSYSNQPQHF	TGTGCCAGCAGCGCCGGCTCTTATAGCAATCAGCCCCAGCATTTT
NA	TRBJ2-2	NA	TRBV9	CASGVAPTGELFF	TGTGCCAGCGGCGTAGCCCCCACCGGGGAGCTGTTTTTT
NA	TRBJ1-2	NA	TRBV2	CASSGGVNYGYTF	TGTGCCAGCAGTGGAGGGGTGAACTATGGCTACACCTTC
NA	TRBJ2-2	once	TRBV2	CASSGQTNTGELFF	TGTGCCAGCAGTGGACAGACGAACACCGGGGAGCTGTTTTTT
NA	TRBJ2-7	NA	TRBV10-2	CASRGGSYEQYF	TGCGCCAGCAGGGGGGGATCCTACGAGCAGTACTTC
NA	TRBJ1-1	few	TRBV7-9	CASSLGFAADTEAFF	TGTGCCAGCAGCTTAGGTTTCGCAGCGGACACTGAAGCTTTCTTT
TRBD2	TRBJ2-3	NA	TRBV2	CASTRGLAGGPGDTQYF	TGTGCCAGCACGCGGGGTCTAGCGGGGGGGCCCGGAGATACGCAGTATTTT
TRBD1	TRBJ1-2	NA	TRBV4-3	CASSQEGQTYGYTF	TGCGCCAGCAGCCAAGAGGGACAGACCTATGGCTACACCTTC
NA	TRBJ2-1	NA	TRBV9	CASSGRPDNEQFF	TGTGCCAGCAGCGGGAGGCCAGATAATGAGCAGTTCTTC
NA	TRBJ2-3	NA	TRBV29-1	CSGRPGGIDTQYF	TGCAGCGGCCGCCCAGGGGGGATAGATACGCAGTATTTT
NA	TRBJ2-5	once	TRBV7-9	CASSLVTGLETQYF	TGTGCCAGCAGCTTAGTAACCGGTTTAGAGACCCAGTACTTC
TRBD1	TRBJ2-7	NA	TRBV19	CASRRGPSSYEQYF	TGTGCCAGTAGAAGGGGGCCTAGCTCCTACGAGCAGTACTTC
NA	TRBJ1-3	NA	TRBV15	CATSSPESGNTIYF	TGTGCCACCAGCAGCCCAGAATCTGGAAACACCATATATTTT
NA	TRBJ1-3	NA	TRBV7-6	CASSTISGLSGNTIYF	TGTGCCAGCAGCACTATTTCGGGCCTCTCTGGAAACACCATATATTTT
NA	TRBJ2-3	once	TRBV6-1	CASSVQGYTDTQYF	TGTGCCAGCAGCGTACAGGGTTACACAGATACGCAGTATTTT
NA	TRBJ2-4	NA	TRBV18	CASSQLGQPRNIQYF	TGTGCCAGCTCACAGTTGGGCCAACCCAGAAACATTCAGTACTTC
NA	TRBJ1-1	NA	TRBV2	CASMTAMNTEAFF	TGTGCCAGCATGACAGCTATGAACACTGAAGCTTTCTTT
NA	TRBJ2-2	NA	TRBV19	CASRGLFTGELFF	TGTGCCAGTCGGGGGTTGTTCACCGGGGAGCTGTTTTTT
NA	TRBJ2-1	NA	TRBV5-8	CASSLYLWASSYNEQFF	TGTGCCAGCAGCTTGTACCTTTGGGCTAGCAGCTACAATGAGCAGTTCTTC
NA	TRBJ2-2	NA	TRBV25-1	CASSEPPTEARELFF	TGTGCCAGCAGTGAACCCCCGACAGAGGCAAGGGAGCTGTTTTTT
NA	TRBJ2-1	NA	TRBV29-1	CSVAGESGSGSSYNEQFF	TGCAGCGTGGCCGGGGAATCTGGTAGCGGAAGCTCCTACAATGAGCAGTTCTTC
TRBD1	TRBJ2-1	NA	TRBV18	CASSPTTGQGEQFF	TGTGCCAGCTCACCGACCACTGGACAGGGTGAGCAGTTCTTC
NA	TRBJ1-3	NA	TRBV5-1	CASSLEGISSGNTIYF	TGCGCCAGCAGCTTGGAGGGAATAAGCTCTGGAAACACCATATATTTT
NA	TRBJ1-6	NA	TRBV6-5	CASSLTGTDNSPLHF	TGTGCCAGCAGCCTTACCGGGACCGACAATTCACCCCTCCACTTT
NA	TRBJ1-1	NA	TRBV6-4	CAARREPPSNTEAFF	TGTGCCGCAAGGCGGGAGCCCCCTTCAAACACTGAAGCTTTCTTT
NA	TRBJ2-5	once	TRBV7-8	CASSASGTSGKETQYF	TGTGCCAGCAGCGCTTCCGGGACTTCGGGGAAAGAGACCCAGTACTTC
NA	TRBJ1-3	NA	TRBV7-8	CASSSGLGGNTIYF	TGTGCCAGCAGCTCAGGACTGGGAGGAAACACCATATATTTT
NA	TRBJ2-3	NA	TRBV6-1	CASSGRTRGRLDTQYF	TGTGCCAGCAGTGGGAGGACTAGGGGGAGGCTAGATACGCAGTATTTT
NA	TRBJ1-1	NA	TRBV19	CASSIGGARGTEAFF	TGTGCCAGTAGTATAGGGGGGGCGCGGGGCACTGAAGCTTTCTTT
NA	TRBJ1-1	NA	TRBV7-9	CASSLVGRKNTEAFF	TGTGCCAGCAGCTTAGTAGGCAGAAAGAACACTGAAGCTTTCTTT
NA	TRBJ1-2	NA	TRBV18	CASSPSGHGVAGYTF	TGTGCCAGCTCACCCAGTGGCCACGGGGTTGCTGGCTACACCTTC
TRBD2	TRBJ2-1	NA	TRBV28	CASLPPGAGSNEQFF	TGTGCCAGCCTTCCCCCGGGAGCGGGGAGCAATGAGCAGTTCTTC
TRBD1	TRBJ1-2	NA	TRBV28	CASSPSGGAGGYTF	TGTGCCAGCAGTCCCTCAGGGGGCGCAGGTGGCTACACCTTC
NA	TRBJ2-7	NA	TRBV6-5	CASRRDYEQYF	TGTGCCAGCAGAAGGGACTACGAGCAGTACTTC
TRBD2	TRBJ2-1	NA	TRBV5-1	CASSSHSGNFGDEQFF	TGCGCCAGCAGCTCCCATAGCGGGAACTTCGGGGATGAGCAGTTCTTC
TRBD1	TRBJ2-5	NA	TRBV7-8	CASSRDRGRETQYF	TGTGCCAGCAGTCGGGACAGGGGGCGTGAGACCCAGTACTTC
NA	TRBJ2-7	NA	TRBV7-2	CASSPSFRASAYEQYF	TGTGCCAGCAGCCCCAGTTTCAGGGCTAGCGCCTACGAGCAGTACTTC
TRBD2	TRBJ2-2	few	TRBV10-1	CASSQNLAGIGELFF	TGCGCCAGCAGCCAAAACCTAGCGGGAATCGGGGAGCTGTTTTTT
NA	TRBJ2-2	NA	TRBV5-1	CASSLEQGKTAGINTGELFF	TGCGCCAGCAGCTTGGAGCAGGGGAAAACGGCGGGGATAAACACCGGGGAGCTGTTTTTT
NA	TRBJ2-3	NA	TRBV9	CASSVVFSDTQYF	TGTGCCAGCAGCGTAGTGTTTTCAGATACGCAGTATTTT
NA	TRBJ2-7	NA	TRBV4-3	CASSQEWLYYEQYF	TGCGCCAGCAGCCAAGAGTGGCTATACTACGAGCAGTACTTC
NA	TRBJ1-4	NA	TRBV6-6	CASKNGGPSEKLFF	TGTGCCAGCAAAAACGGGGGTCCTAGTGAAAAACTGTTTTTT
NA	TRBJ1-5	once	TRBV2	CASSLSGGGNQPQHF	TGTGCCAGCAGTCTATCTGGCGGCGGCAATCAGCCCCAGCATTTT
NA	TRBJ2-3	NA	TRBV5-1	CASSLAISDTQYF	TGCGCCAGCAGCTTGGCCATATCAGATACGCAGTATTTT
NA	TRBJ1-1	NA	TRBV10-3	CAIKASSNTEAFF	TGTGCCATCAAGGCTAGTTCGAACACTGAAGCTTTCTTT
NA	TRBJ2-3	NA	TRBV10-3	CAIGGPTDTQYF	TGTGCCATCGGGGGGCCGACAGATACGCAGTATTTT
TRBD1	TRBJ1-1	few	TRBV29-1	CSVDPGGTEAFF	TGCAGCGTTGACCCAGGGGGAACTGAAGCTTTCTTT
TRBD1	TRBJ2-1	NA	TRBV11-2	CASSLADRKHNEQFF	TGTGCCAGCAGCTTAGCGGACAGGAAGCACAATGAGCAGTTCTTC
NA	TRBJ2-6	NA	TRBV19	CASSIAPGSKRSGANVLTF	TGTGCCAGTAGTATAGCCCCAGGTTCCAAACGCTCTGGGGCCAACGTCCTGACTTTC
TRBD2	TRBJ2-5	NA	TRBV18	CASSQLAGGPETQYF	TGTGCCAGCTCACAACTAGCGGGGGGGCCAGAGACCCAGTACTTC
NA	TRBJ1-1	NA	TRBV5-1	CASSLVGSMNTEAFF	TGCGCCAGCAGCTTGGTCGGCAGCATGAACACTGAAGCTTTCTTT